This TCR beta chain derives from a study of shared clonotypes between healthy human individuals. All of the donors resided in Nashville, Tennessee, and each was a Caucasian adult. Repertoires were generated with immunoSEQ multiplex PCR, while TCRdb's copy carries only in-frame clones and drops some. Of fewer than 600,000 clones listed, around three quarters are singletons. Concerning this clone itself: Its antigen remains unidentified.

Trimming left V 2 bases short and J 0 bases short, with 10 bases between. Germline V CDR1 and CDR2: MNHNY, SVGAGI (reference sequence). The CDR3 is 15 residues long. Whole-study results and caveats: The diversity represented, both genetic and in exposure history, was limited by few donors. Donor clonotype sharing was expected to depend on sequencing depth.

V usage is TRBV6-6 and J usage is TRBJ1-1; D might be TRBD1 (5 bases). The receptor was isolated from a woman aged 40-49 years in good health. Some clones in this sample may be carry-over from other donors' samples. Sequencing was carried out using PBMCs. CDR3 amino acids: CASSYPAGMNTEAFF. Here the CDR3 DNA reads TGTGCCAGCAGTTACCCGGCAGGGATGAACACTGAAGCTTTCTTT.